Listed below are T cell receptor beta chains from one sample, sequenced in a study of cytomegalovirus exposure and HLA in healthy donors. Produced via immunoSEQ multiplex PCR; TCRdb's table is partial and in-frame only. There are 150,000 to 200,000 clones in the sample; just under 85% occur only once, and 4.8% lies in the top ten. Specimen: PBMCs. The source is a girl aged 10-17 years in good health and CMV-seropositive. Both conserved end residues are part of each CDR3. Fields, in order: D gene, J gene, clone size, V gene, CDR3 protein, CDR3 DNA. A D gene is named only where the DNA matches it firmly. Rows give clone size only sometimes, using once, few, many, or a class for an expanded clone.

NA TRBJ1-4 NA TRBV7-8 CASSPAGATNEKLFF TGTGCCAGCAGCCCAGCGGGGGCAACTAATGAAAAACTGTTTTTT
TRBD1 TRBJ1-2 NA TRBV5-1 CASSLATGAVYGYTF TGCGCCAGCAGCTTAGCTACAGGGGCGGTCTATGGCTACACCTTC
TRBD1 TRBJ1-2 NA TRBV12-5 CASGHGQEGTNYGYTF TGTGCTAGTGGTCACGGACAGGAGGGGACTAACTATGGCTACACCTTC
NA TRBJ1-6 NA TRBV13 CASTRGGPLHF TGTGCCAGCACCAGAGGGGGACCCCTCCACTTT
NA TRBJ1-1 NA TRBV7-9 CASSLRSPGDTEAFF TGTGCCAGCAGCTTAAGATCCCCAGGGGACACTGAAGCTTTCTTT
NA TRBJ1-2 NA TRBV19 CASSIVGRPSNQYGYTF TGTGCCAGTAGTATAGTCGGCAGGCCCAGTAATCAGTATGGCTACACCTTC
NA TRBJ1-2 NA TRBV6-5 CASSSNRDFYGYTF TGTGCCAGCAGTTCCAACCGGGACTTTTATGGCTACACCTTC
NA TRBJ2-3 NA TRBV2 CASSVYSGEGTDTQYF TGTGCCAGCAGTGTGTACAGTGGGGAGGGCACAGATACGCAGTATTTT
TRBD1 TRBJ2-7 NA TRBV5-5 CASSLSGQGDSYEQYF TGTGCCAGCAGCTTGTCGGGACAGGGGGATTCCTACGAGCAGTACTTC
NA TRBJ1-4 NA TRBV7-9 CASSFYLGRVEKLFF TGTGCCAGCAGCTTTTATCTAGGGAGGGTAGAAAAACTGTTTTTT
NA TRBJ2-6 NA TRBV11-2 CASSHHRRGSGANVLTF TGTGCCAGCAGCCACCACCGCAGGGGCTCTGGGGCCAACGTCCTGACTTTC
TRBD2 TRBJ2-7 NA TRBV4-1 CASSQEGSGEIEQYF TGCGCCAGCAGCCAAGAGGGTAGCGGGGAAATCGAGCAGTACTTC
NA TRBJ1-2 NA TRBV7-9 CASSLSETGGYTF TGTGCCAGCAGCTTGTCAGAAACAGGTGGCTACACCTTC
NA TRBJ2-6 NA TRBV7-9 CASSPPGVSGANVLTF TGTGCCAGCAGCCCCCCGGGGGTCTCTGGGGCCAACGTCCTGACTTTC
TRBD1 TRBJ1-1 NA TRBV5-8 CASSPDRGPRNTEAFF TGTGCCAGCAGCCCCGACAGGGGGCCGCGGAACACTGAAGCTTTCTTT
TRBD1 TRBJ2-7 few TRBV19 CASSISWQGAKNEQYF TGTGCCAGTAGTATCTCGTGGCAGGGGGCTAAAAACGAGCAGTACTTC
NA TRBJ1-1 few TRBV5-1 CASSLDHGRGAFF TGCGCCAGCAGCTTGGACCACGGAAGGGGGGCTTTCTTT
TRBD1 TRBJ2-3 NA TRBV10-1 CASSGDRGRTDTQYF TGCGCCAGCAGTGGGGACAGGGGAAGGACAGATACGCAGTATTTT
TRBD1 TRBJ1-2 NA TRBV11-2 CASSPGTVYGYTF TGTGCCAGCAGCCCCGGGACAGTCTATGGCTACACCTTC
NA TRBJ2-1 NA TRBV27 CATAPALSYNEQFF TGTGCCACCGCGCCTGCGCTCTCCTACAATGAGCAGTTCTTC
TRBD2 TRBJ2-1 NA TRBV2 CASSSSGGYNEQFF TGTGCCAGCAGTTCTAGCGGGGGTTACAATGAGCAGTTCTTC
TRBD1 TRBJ1-6 NA TRBV2 CASSVQGGNSPLHF TGTGCCAGCAGTGTTCAGGGGGGTAATTCACCCCTCCACTTT
TRBD2 TRBJ2-2 NA TRBV6-5 CASSSGLPQNTGELFF TGTGCCAGCAGTTCGGGACTACCCCAGAACACCGGGGAGCTGTTTTTT
TRBD1 TRBJ1-1 NA TRBV6-5 CASSTGTVMNTEAFF TGTGCCAGCAGTACCGGGACAGTCATGAACACTGAAGCTTTCTTT
NA TRBJ1-1 NA TRBV19 CASSGEMNTEAFF TGTGCCAGTAGTGGGGAGATGAACACTGAAGCTTTCTTT
NA TRBJ1-6 NA TRBV5-1 CASSFDPGGSPLHF TGCGCCAGCAGCTTTGATCCGGGGGGTTCACCCCTCCACTTT
NA TRBJ1-6 NA TRBV19 CASSIREGSPLHF TGTGCCAGTAGCATAAGGGAGGGATCACCCCTCCACTTT
NA TRBJ1-1 NA TRBV28 CASSSVNTEAFF TGTGCCAGCAGTTCGGTGAACACTGAAGCTTTCTTT
TRBD1 TRBJ1-6 NA TRBV6-5 CASRGGTGGFSPLHF TGTGCCAGCAGGGGGGGGACAGGGGGCTTTTCACCCCTCCACTTT
NA TRBJ1-2 NA TRBV6-1 CASSRPYGYTF TGTGCCAGCAGCAGGCCCTATGGCTACACCTTC
TRBD1 TRBJ2-2 once TRBV7-7 CASSFRQGPYAGELFF TGTGCTAGCAGCTTCCGACAGGGACCCTACGCCGGGGAGCTGTTTTTT
NA TRBJ2-1 NA TRBV5-1 CASSVSSNEQFF TGCGCCAGCAGCGTAAGTAGCAATGAGCAGTTCTTC
NA TRBJ1-1 NA TRBV6-5 CASSRTEDTEAFF TGTGCCAGCAGCCGGACGGAGGACACTGAAGCTTTCTTT
NA TRBJ1-2 NA TRBV19 CASSIVGANYGYTF TGTGCCAGTAGTATTGTAGGGGCAAACTATGGCTACACCTTC
NA TRBJ1-1 NA TRBV5-1 CASTLGGAEAFF TGCGCCAGCACCTTGGGGGGGGCTGAAGCTTTCTTT
TRBD1 TRBJ1-2 NA TRBV5-1 CASSVLTGNYGYTF TGCGCCAGCAGCGTCCTGACAGGGAACTATGGCTACACCTTC
TRBD1 TRBJ1-1 NA TRBV7-8 CASSPRGTGVRTEAFF TGTGCCAGCAGCCCCCGTGGGACAGGGGTCCGGACTGAAGCTTTCTTT
NA TRBJ1-1 NA TRBV11-3 CASSQTGNTEAFF TGTGCCAGCAGCCAGACAGGGAACACTGAAGCTTTCTTT
NA TRBJ2-7 NA TRBV27 CASRGTGGSEQYF TGTGCCAGCAGAGGGACGGGGGGCTCCGAGCAGTACTTC
TRBD1 TRBJ1-5 NA TRBV4-1 CASSQQTGVLQPQHF TGCGCCAGCAGCCAACAGACAGGGGTATTACAGCCCCAGCATTTT
TRBD1 TRBJ1-4 NA TRBV4-2 CASSQAVGRGELNEKLFF TGTGCCAGCAGCCAAGCCGTCGGCAGGGGGGAATTAAATGAAAAACTGTTTTTT
NA TRBJ1-1 NA TRBV10-1 CASSGGGYGDTEAFF TGCGCCAGCAGTGGGGGGGGATATGGCGACACTGAAGCTTTCTTT
NA TRBJ2-3 NA TRBV2 CASRGGSTDTQYF TGTGCCAGCAGGGGAGGTAGCACAGATACGCAGTATTTT
NA TRBJ1-5 NA TRBV2 CASSGQLVKGQPQHF TGTGCCAGCAGTGGACAGCTGGTGAAGGGACAGCCCCAGCATTTT
NA TRBJ1-5 NA TRBV19 CASSIDWNRQTQHF TGTGCCAGTAGTATAGATTGGAACAGGCAGACCCAGCATTTT
NA TRBJ2-3 NA TRBV30 CAWSVGGRAFTGDTQYF TGTGCCTGGAGTGTAGGAGGGAGAGCCTTCACGGGAGATACGCAGTATTTT
TRBD1 TRBJ2-7 NA TRBV14 CASSFGTGIHEQYF TGTGCCAGCAGCTTCGGGACAGGGATCCACGAGCAGTACTTC
NA TRBJ2-7 NA TRBV5-5 CASSGGQQGRAQYF TGTGCCAGCAGCGGGGGGCAGCAGGGGAGGGCGCAGTACTTC
NA TRBJ1-2 NA TRBV6-4 CASSDYPGNYGYTF TGTGCCAGCAGTGACTACCCGGGGAACTATGGCTACACCTTC
NA TRBJ1-4 NA TRBV27 CASSFIANEKLFF TGTGCCAGCAGTTTCATTGCTAATGAAAAACTGTTTTTT
TRBD1 TRBJ2-1 once TRBV6-5 CASRVNRGEQFF TGTGCCAGCAGGGTGAACAGGGGCGAGCAGTTCTTC
NA TRBJ2-5 NA TRBV5-4 CASSSRGSETQYF TGTGCCAGCAGCTCTCGCGGGTCGGAGACCCAGTACTTC
TRBD1 TRBJ2-1 few TRBV4-2 CASSQDATGTHNEQFF TGTGCCAGCAGCCAAGATGCGACAGGGACCCACAATGAGCAGTTCTTC
NA TRBJ1-6 NA TRBV29-1 CSVAPSGNSPLHF TGCAGCGTTGCCCCCAGCGGTAATTCACCCCTCCACTTT
NA TRBJ1-2 NA TRBV18 CASSLMAGNYGYTF TGTGCCAGCTCCCTTATGGCAGGAAACTATGGCTACACCTTC
TRBD2 TRBJ2-3 NA TRBV19 CASSMLAGRTDTQYF TGTGCCAGTAGTATGCTAGCGGGACGCACAGATACGCAGTATTTT
NA TRBJ1-3 NA TRBV11-3 CASSLEIQGGRSSGNTIYF TGTGCCAGCAGCTTAGAGATTCAAGGGGGACGTAGCTCTGGAAACACCATATATTTT
TRBD1 TRBJ2-3 NA TRBV27 CASSLSGDRLTDTQYF TGTGCCAGCAGTTTATCGGGGGACAGACTCACAGATACGCAGTATTTT
NA TRBJ2-7 NA TRBV9 CASSVGSGSYEQYF TGTGCCAGCAGCGTAGGGTCCGGTTCCTACGAGCAGTACTTC
TRBD2 TRBJ2-7 NA TRBV9 CASSGSGGGYEQYF TGTGCCAGCAGCGGGAGCGGGGGGGGCTACGAGCAGTACTTC